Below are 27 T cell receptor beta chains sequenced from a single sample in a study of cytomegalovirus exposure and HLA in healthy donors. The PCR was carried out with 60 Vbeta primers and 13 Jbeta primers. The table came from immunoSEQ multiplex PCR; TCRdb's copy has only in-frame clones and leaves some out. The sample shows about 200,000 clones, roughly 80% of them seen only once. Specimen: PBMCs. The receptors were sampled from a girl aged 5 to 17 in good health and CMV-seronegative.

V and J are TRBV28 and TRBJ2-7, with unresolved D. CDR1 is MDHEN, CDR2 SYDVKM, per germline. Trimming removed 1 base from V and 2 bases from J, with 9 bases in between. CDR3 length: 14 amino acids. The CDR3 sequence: CASSLSTVTYEQYF. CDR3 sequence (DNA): TGTGCCAGCAGTTTATCAACAGTGACCTACGAGCAGTACTTC.

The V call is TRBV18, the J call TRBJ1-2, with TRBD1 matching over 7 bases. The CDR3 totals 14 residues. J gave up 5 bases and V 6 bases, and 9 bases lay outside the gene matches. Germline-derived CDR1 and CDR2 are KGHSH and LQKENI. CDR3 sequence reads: CASSPGTDAYGYTF. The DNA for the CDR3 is TGTGCCAGCTCCCCCGGGACAGACGCTTATGGCTACACCTTC.

The CDR3 protein is CASSKEDTYEQYF. For the CDR3, the DNA is TGTGCCAGCAGCAAAGAAGACACCTACGAGCAGTACTTC. The chain has TRBV21-1 and TRBJ2-7; the listed D gene, TRBD1, was not tested against the DNA. TRBV21-1 is tagged as a pseudogene. CDR3 length: 13 residues.

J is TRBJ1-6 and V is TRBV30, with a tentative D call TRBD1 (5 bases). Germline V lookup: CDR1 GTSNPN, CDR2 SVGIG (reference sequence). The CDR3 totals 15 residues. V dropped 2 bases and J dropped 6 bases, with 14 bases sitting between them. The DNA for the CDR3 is TGTGCCTGGAGTCGACAGTCAAATAGTAATTCACCCCTCCACTTT. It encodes CAWSRQSNSNSPLHF.

CDR3 in amino acids: CASSLPGDVPYEQYF. CDR3 coding DNA: TGTGCCAGCAGTCTCCCCGGGGATGTCCCCTACGAGCAGTACTTC. V is TRBV28 and J is TRBJ2-7; D possibly corresponds to TRBD2 (5 bases). Germline values: CDR1 MDHEN, CDR2 SYDVKM. V was clipped by 5 bases and J by 2 bases, with 16 bases between them. The CDR3 sequence is 15 residues long.

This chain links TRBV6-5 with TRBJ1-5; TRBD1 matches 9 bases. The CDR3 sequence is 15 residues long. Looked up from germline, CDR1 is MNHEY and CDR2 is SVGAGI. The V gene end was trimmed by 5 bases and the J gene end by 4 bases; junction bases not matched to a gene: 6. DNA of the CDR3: TGTGCCAGCAGTAAACAGGGGGCAGGGAATCAGCCCCAGCATTTT. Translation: CASSKQGAGNQPQHF.

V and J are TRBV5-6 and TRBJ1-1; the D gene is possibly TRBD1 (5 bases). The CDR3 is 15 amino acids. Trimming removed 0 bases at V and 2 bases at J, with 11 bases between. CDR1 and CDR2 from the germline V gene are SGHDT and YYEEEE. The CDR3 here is CASSLGGEANTEAFF. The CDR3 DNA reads TGTGCCAGCAGCTTGGGGGGGGAGGCTAACACTGAAGCTTTCTTT. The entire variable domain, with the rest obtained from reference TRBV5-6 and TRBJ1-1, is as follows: DAGVTQSPTHLIKTRGQQVTLRCSPKSGHDTVSWYQQALGQGPQFIFQYYEEEERQRGNFPDRFSGHQFPNYSSELNVNALLLGDSALYLCASSLGGEANTEAFFGQGTRLTVV.

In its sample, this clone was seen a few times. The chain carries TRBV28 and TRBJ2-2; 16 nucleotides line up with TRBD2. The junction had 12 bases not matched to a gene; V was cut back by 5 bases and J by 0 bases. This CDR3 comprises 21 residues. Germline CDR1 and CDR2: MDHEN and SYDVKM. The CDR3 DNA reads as TGTGCCAGCAGTCAAATTACCCAGGGACTAGCGGGAGGGCCGAACACCGGGGAGCTGTTTTTT. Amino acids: CASSQITQGLAGGPNTGELFF.

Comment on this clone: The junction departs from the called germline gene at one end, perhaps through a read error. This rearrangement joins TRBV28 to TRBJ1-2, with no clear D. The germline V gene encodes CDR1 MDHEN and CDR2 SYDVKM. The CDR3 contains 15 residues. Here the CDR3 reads CASSTTEEAPYVYTF. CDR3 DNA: TGTGCCAGCAGTACCACTGAGGAGGCCCCGTATGTCTACACCTTC.

CDR3 sequence: CASSLEWAGTSTDTQYF. The CDR3 coding sequence is TGTGCCAGCAGCTTAGAGTGGGCCGGCACTAGCACAGATACGCAGTATTTT. The chain has TRBV7-2 and TRBJ2-3; D remains unclear. Per the germline V gene, CDR1 is SGHTA and CDR2 is FQGNSA. CDR3 length equals 17 residues. V lost 1 base and J lost 0, with 14 bases in between.

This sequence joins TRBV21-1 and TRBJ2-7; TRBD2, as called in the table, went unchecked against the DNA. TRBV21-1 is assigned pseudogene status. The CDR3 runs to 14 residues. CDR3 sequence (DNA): TGTGCCAGCTCTAACGGGAGGGGTGACGACGAGCAGTACTTC. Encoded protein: CASSNGRGDDEQYF.

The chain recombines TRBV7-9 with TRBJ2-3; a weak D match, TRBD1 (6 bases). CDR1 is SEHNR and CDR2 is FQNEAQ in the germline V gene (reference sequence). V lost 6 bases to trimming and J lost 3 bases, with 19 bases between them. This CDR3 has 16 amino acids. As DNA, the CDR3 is TGTGCCAGCAGTTTCACAGGGACCCATCCGACAGATACGCAGTATTTT. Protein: CASSFTGTHPTDTQYF.

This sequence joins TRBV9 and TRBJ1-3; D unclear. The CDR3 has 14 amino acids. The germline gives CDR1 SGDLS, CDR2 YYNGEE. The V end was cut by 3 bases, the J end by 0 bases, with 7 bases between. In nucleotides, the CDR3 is TGTGCCAGCAGCGCCAGGAACTCTGGAAACACCATATATTTT. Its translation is CASSARNSGNTIYF.

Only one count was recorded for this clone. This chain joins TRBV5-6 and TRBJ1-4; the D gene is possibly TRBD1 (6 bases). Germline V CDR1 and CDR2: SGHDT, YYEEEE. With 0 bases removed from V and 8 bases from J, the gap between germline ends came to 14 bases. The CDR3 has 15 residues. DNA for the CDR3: TGTGCCAGCAGCTTGGACGGCAGGGGAACCGAAAAACTGTTTTTT. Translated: CASSLDGRGTEKLFF.

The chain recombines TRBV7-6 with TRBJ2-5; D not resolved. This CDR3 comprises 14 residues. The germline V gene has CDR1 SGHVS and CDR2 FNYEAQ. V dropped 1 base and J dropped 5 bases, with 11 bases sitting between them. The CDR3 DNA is TGTGCCAGCAGCTTAGGGAGTAGCCTGGAGACCCAGTACTTC. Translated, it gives CASSLGSSLETQYF.

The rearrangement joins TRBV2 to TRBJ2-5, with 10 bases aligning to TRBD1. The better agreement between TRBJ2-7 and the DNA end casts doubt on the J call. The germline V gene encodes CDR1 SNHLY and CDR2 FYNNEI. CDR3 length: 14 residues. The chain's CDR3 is CASSRGQGGYEQYF. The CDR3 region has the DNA TGTGCCAGCAGTCGTGGACAGGGGGGTTACGAGCAGTACTTC.

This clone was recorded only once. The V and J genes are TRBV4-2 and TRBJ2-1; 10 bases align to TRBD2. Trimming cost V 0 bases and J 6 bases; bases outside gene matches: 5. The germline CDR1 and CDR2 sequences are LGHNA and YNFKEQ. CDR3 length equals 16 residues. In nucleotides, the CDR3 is TGTGCCAGCAGCCAAGAAGGGGCTAGCGGGGGCAATGAGCAGTTCTTC. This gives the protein CASSQEGASGGNEQFF.

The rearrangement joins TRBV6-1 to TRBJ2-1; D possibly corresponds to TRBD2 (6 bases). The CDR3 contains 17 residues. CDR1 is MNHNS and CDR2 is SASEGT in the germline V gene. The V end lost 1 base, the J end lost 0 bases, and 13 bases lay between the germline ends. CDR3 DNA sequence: TGTGCCAGCAGTGAAGAAGGGACTTCTTTCTCCTACAATGAGCAGTTCTTC. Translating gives CASSEEGTSFSYNEQFF.

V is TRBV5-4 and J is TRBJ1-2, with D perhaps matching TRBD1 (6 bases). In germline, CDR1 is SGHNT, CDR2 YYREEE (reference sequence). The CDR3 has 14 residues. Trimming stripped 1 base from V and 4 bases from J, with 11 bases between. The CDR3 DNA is TGTGCCAGCAGCTTGCCCACAGGGCTCTATGGCTACACCTTC. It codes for CASSLPTGLYGYTF.

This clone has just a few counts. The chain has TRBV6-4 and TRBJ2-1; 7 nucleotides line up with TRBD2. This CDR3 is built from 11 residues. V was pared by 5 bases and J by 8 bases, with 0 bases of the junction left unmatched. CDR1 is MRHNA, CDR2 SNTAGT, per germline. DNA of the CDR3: TGTGCCAGCAGTCGGGGGGATGAGCAGTTCTTC. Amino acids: CASSRGDEQFF.

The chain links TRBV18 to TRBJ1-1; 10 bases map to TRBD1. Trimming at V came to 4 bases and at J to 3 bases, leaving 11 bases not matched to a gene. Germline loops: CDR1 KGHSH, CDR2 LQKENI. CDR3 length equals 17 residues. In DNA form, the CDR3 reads TGTGCCAGCTCACTTTCAAAAGACAGGGGGCTTGACACTGAAGCTTTCTTT. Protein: CASSLSKDRGLDTEAFF.

The chain's CDR3 is CASSLLPRDNGGYTF. The CDR3 region has the DNA TGTGCCAGCAGTTTACTCCCGAGGGATAACGGTGGCTACACCTTC. This chain uses TRBV9 with TRBJ1-2; no clear D gene. Trimming took off 5 bases at V and 7 bases at J, with 21 bases between the two ends. From germline, CDR1 is SGDLS and CDR2 YYNGEE. This CDR3 has 15 residues.

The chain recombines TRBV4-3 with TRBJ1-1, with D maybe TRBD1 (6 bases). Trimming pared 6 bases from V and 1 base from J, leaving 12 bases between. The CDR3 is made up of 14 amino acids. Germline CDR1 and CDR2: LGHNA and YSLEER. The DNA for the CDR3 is TGCGCCAGCAGGCAGACAGGAACGAACACTGAAGCTTTCTTT. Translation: CASRQTGTNTEAFF.

CDR3 region: CASSLARGWGGSGNTIYF. The CDR3 region has the DNA TGTGCCAGCAGCTTGGCCAGGGGTTGGGGTGGATCTGGAAACACCATATATTTT. The chain uses TRBV5-6 and TRBJ1-3; tentatively, D is TRBD1 (6 bases). The CDR3 runs to 18 residues. V was pared by 0 bases and J by 1 base, with 17 bases between. Germline V lookup: CDR1 SGHDT, CDR2 YYEEEE.

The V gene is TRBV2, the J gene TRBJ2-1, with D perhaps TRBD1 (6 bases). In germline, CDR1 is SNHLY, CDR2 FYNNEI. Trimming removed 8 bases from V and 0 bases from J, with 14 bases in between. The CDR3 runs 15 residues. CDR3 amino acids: CASLDSLSSYNEQFF. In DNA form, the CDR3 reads TGTGCCAGCCTGGACAGCTTGAGCTCCTACAATGAGCAGTTCTTC.

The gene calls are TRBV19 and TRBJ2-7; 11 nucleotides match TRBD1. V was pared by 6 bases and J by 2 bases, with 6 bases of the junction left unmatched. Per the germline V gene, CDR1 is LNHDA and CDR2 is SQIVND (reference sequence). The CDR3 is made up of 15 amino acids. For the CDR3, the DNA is TGTGCCAGTAGCCCGGACAGGGGGCGACCCTACGAGCAGTACTTC. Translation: CASSPDRGRPYEQYF.

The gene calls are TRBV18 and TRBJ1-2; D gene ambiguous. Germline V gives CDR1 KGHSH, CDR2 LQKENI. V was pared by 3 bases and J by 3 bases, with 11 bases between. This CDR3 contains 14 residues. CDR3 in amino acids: CASSPIDQYYGYTF. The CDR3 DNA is TGTGCCAGCTCACCCATCGATCAGTACTATGGCTACACCTTC. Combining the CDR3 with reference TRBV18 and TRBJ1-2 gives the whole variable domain NAGVMQNPRHLVRRRGQEARLRCSPMKGHSHVYWYRQLPEEGLKFMVYLQKENIIDESGMPKERFSAEFPKEGPSILRIQQVVRGDSAAYFCASSPIDQYYGYTFGSGTRLTVV.